Included here is one TCR beta chain sequence, with context. Its antigen is unknown. The data derive from a study of T cell responses to AZD1222 COVID-19 vaccine. Regarding the study as a whole: Per reports, nearly half of all spike-specific TCRs target regions that are unmutated in variants. It should be noted that donors were predominantly white British and more often female, and clonal diversity was possibly underestimated. Repertoire sampling was restricted to post-peak T cell response timepoints.

Sequencing used immunoSEQ multiplex PCR; TCRdb keeps in-frame clones, though not all of them. This table has more than 85,000 clones, approximately 91% appearing once. CDR3 length equals 15 residues. CDR1 is LGHDT and CDR2 is YNNKEL in the germline V gene (reference sequence). V was pared by 0 bases and J by 1 base, with 7 bases between. The chain has TRBV3-1 (or the pseudogene TRBV3-2) and TRBJ1-5; the D is unclear. The clonotype was recovered from an adult in good health. Sequenced here: peripheral blood, sampled on day 0 of AZD1222 vaccination. This CDR3 is CASSQDSGSNQPQHF. The CDR3 DNA reads TGTGCCAGCAGCCAAGATTCGGGGAGCAATCAGCCCCAGCATTTT.